The rows below give T cell receptor beta chains drawn from one sample of a study of CD8+ T cells in alopecia areata. This table comes from immunoSEQ multiplex PCR, and its TCRdb copy is limited to in-frame clones, with some not included. The table records some 180,000 clones, approximately 53% of them present only once. Material: CD8+ T cells sorted from blood. These receptors came from a human donor in good health. Both conserved end residues are part of each CDR3. D genes are given only for firm matches. Expanded clones are given a class, and other clones once, few, many or no size at all.

>.|.|TRBV29-1|TRBJ1-1
CSVAQGSDTEAFF
TGCAGCGTTGCACAGGGATCGGACACTGAAGCTTTCTTT
>few|.|TRBV27|TRBJ1-5
CASSLSGLGGGGQHF
TGTGCCAGCAGTTTATCGGGGCTAGGAGGTGGGGGCCAGCATTTT
>.|TRBD2|TRBV15|TRBJ2-7
CATSSGGQGSYEQYF
TGTGCCACCAGCTCGGGGGGTCAGGGATCCTACGAGCAGTACTTC
>.|.|TRBV7-9|TRBJ2-2
CASSFPPGATTGELFF
TGTGCCAGCAGCTTCCCGCCAGGGGCCACGACCGGGGAGCTGTTTTTT
>.|.|TRBV7-3|TRBJ2-3
CASSLAGADTDTQYF
TGTGCCAGCAGCTTAGCGGGGGCCGACACAGATACGCAGTATTTT
>.|.|TRBV15|TRBJ2-4
CATSPSGPGWNIQYF
TGTGCCACCAGCCCCAGCGGGCCGGGGTGGAACATTCAGTACTTC
>few|.|TRBV10-2|TRBJ2-2
CATRDGNTGELFF
TGCGCCACCCGGGACGGAAACACCGGGGAGCTGTTTTTT
>.|.|TRBV9|TRBJ2-5
CASSANSKQETQYF
TGTGCCAGCAGCGCAAACAGCAAACAAGAGACCCAGTACTTC
>.|TRBD1|TRBV7-2|TRBJ2-7
CASSTGQGYEQYF
TGTGCCAGCAGCACGGGACAGGGGTACGAGCAGTACTTC
>.|TRBD1|TRBV6-1|TRBJ1-6
CASSEGGQESSPLHF
TGTGCCAGCAGCGAGGGGGGACAGGAATCTTCACCCCTCCACTTT
>few|.|TRBV7-3|TRBJ2-1
CASSLVQYNEQFF
TGTGCCAGCAGCTTAGTGCAGTACAATGAGCAGTTCTTC
>.|TRBD1|TRBV19|TRBJ1-2
CASSTRLQGSGDGYTF
TGTGCCAGTAGTACCAGACTACAGGGGAGTGGGGATGGCTACACCTTC
>few|.|TRBV29-1|TRBJ2-1
CSVRGGQSSYNEQFF
TGCAGCGTCCGCGGGGGACAGAGCTCCTACAATGAGCAGTTCTTC
>.|.|TRBV29-1|TRBJ2-7
CSVLESAYYEQYF
TGCAGCGTCTTAGAGTCGGCCTACTACGAGCAGTACTTC
>.|TRBD1|TRBV6-6|TRBJ2-1
CASSRPMGQGLNEQFF
TGTGCCAGCAGCCGGCCGATGGGACAGGGGTTAAATGAGCAGTTCTTC
>few|.|TRBV7-2|TRBJ1-2
CASSPTEVAHGYTF
TGTGCCAGCAGCCCCACAGAGGTAGCCCATGGCTACACCTTC
>.|.|TRBV6-1|TRBJ2-6
CASSVSFSGANVLTF
TGTGCCAGCAGTGTGTCTTTCTCTGGGGCCAACGTCCTGACTTTC
>few|TRBD2|TRBV29-1|TRBJ2-4
CSAPSGGEGIQYF
TGCAGTGCCCCCTCGGGTGGGGAGGGCATTCAGTACTTC
>.|TRBD1|TRBV5-6|TRBJ1-3
CASSLTTGVGNTIYF
TGTGCCAGCAGCTTGACGACAGGGGTTGGAAACACCATATATTTT
>.|.|TRBV5-1|TRBJ2-1
CASSLLAYNEQFF
TGCGCCAGCAGCTTGTTAGCCTACAATGAGCAGTTCTTC
>.|.|TRBV29-1|TRBJ1-6
CSVDKIVRGSSPLHF
TGCAGCGTTGATAAGATCGTCAGGGGCAGTTCACCCCTCCACTTT
>many|TRBD2|TRBV11-3|TRBJ2-5
CASSLGTSAMETQYF
TGTGCCAGCAGCTTAGGAACTAGCGCAATGGAGACCCAGTACTTC
>once|TRBD1|TRBV29-1|TRBJ2-2
CSVPGQGAGELFF
TGCAGCGTTCCGGGACAGGGGGCCGGGGAGCTGTTTTTT